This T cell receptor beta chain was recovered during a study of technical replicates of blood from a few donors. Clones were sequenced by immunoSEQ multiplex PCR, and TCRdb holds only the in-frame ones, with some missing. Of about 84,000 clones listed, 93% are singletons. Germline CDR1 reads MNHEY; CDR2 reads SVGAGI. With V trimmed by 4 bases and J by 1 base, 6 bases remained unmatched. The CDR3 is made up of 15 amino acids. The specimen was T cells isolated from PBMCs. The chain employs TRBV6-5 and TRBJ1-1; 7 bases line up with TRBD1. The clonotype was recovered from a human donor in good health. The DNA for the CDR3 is TGTGCCAGCAGTTCTGGGGACAGCCGGAACACTGAAGCTTTCTTT. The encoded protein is CASSSGDSRNTEAFF.